This T cell receptor beta chain was captured by sequencing in a study of blood T cell repertoires in COVID-19. For the study at large: Collection of acute and convalescent COVID-19 samples took place in the United States, Italy and Spain. The cDNA or gDNA used as material had been derived from T cells, B-cell-depleted T cells, or PBMCs.

V lost 5 bases to trimming and J lost 7 bases, with 15 bases between them. This CDR3 comprises 14 residues. Germline values: CDR1 GTSNPN, CDR2 SVGIG (reference sequence). This clone has only a few counts. Original processing notes: Reference gene primer amplification in the assay estimated nucleated cell counts. Assay: immunoSEQ multiplex PCR; the TCRdb copy retains only in-frame clones and omits some. The V and J calls and clone size come from that table; D and trimming were worked out from the DNA. The data show more than 200,000 clones, approximately 80% seen once. The sample was peripheral blood. The chain has TRBV30 and TRBJ1-6, with unresolved D. This sequence was found in a woman aged 40-49 years with active or convalescent COVID-19. This CDR3 reads CAWVGSLNNSPLHF. The CDR3 DNA follows: TGTGCCTGGGTAGGGAGTTTGAACAATTCACCCCTCCACTTT.